This T cell receptor beta chain was sequenced for a study of memory CD4+ T cells and cytomegalovirus serostatus. Single viable CD3+CD4+CD8-CD45RO+ cells were sorted as the memory CD4+ T cells. Whole-study results and caveats: The CMV-associated TCR signature appears largely within the CD4+ memory repertoire. About 40% of the roughly 150 known CMV-associated TCRbeta sequences appeared in CD4+ memory.

The table came from immunoSEQ multiplex PCR; TCRdb's copy has only in-frame clones and leaves some out. The data hold roughly 86,000 clones, with roughly 80% observed a single time. The sample holds one count of this clone. The antigen is undetermined. CDR1 and CDR2 (germline): SGHTS, YDEGEE. The CDR3 spans 13 residues. Trimming left V 1 base short and J 3 bases short, with 8 bases between. This TCR came from an adult in good health and CMV-seropositive. V and J are TRBV5-8 and TRBJ2-7; D gene unclear. Material for sequencing was memory CD4+ T cells from blood. The CDR3: CASSLSVHYEQYF. In DNA form, the CDR3 reads TGTGCCAGCAGCTTGTCAGTCCACTACGAGCAGTACTTC.